This T cell receptor beta chain originates from a study of blood T cell repertoires in COVID-19. Study in general: From the United States, Italy and Spain came samples of acute and convalescent COVID-19. The analysed material was cDNA or gDNA that came from T cells, B-cell-depleted T cells, or PBMCs.

Here immunoSEQ multiplex PCR was the method, and the copy in TCRdb shows in-frame clones only, minus some. The sample lists some 55,000 clones; 90% were seen once. There are 15 residues in the CDR3. Losses at the gene ends were 4 bases for V and 6 bases for J; bases not matched to a gene: 11. Germline V CDR1 and CDR2: MNHEY, SVGAGI. Sequencing was done on a sample of peripheral blood. The sequence derives from a woman between 40 and 55 years old with active COVID-19. The rearrangement joins TRBV6-5 to TRBJ2-7; 8 bases fit TRBD1. CDR3 nucleotides: TGTGCCAGCAGTTTCCCGACAGGGGATGCCGGCGAGCAGTACTTC. This encodes CASSFPTGDAGEQYF.